These 13 T cell receptor beta chains originate from one sample sequenced in a study of blood T cell repertoires in COVID-19. Sequencing was performed with immunoSEQ multiplex PCR; in TCRdb, only in-frame clones are kept and a portion is missing. The repertoire holds nearly 250,000 clones, with 86% as singletons. The source material was PBMCs or T cells enriched from blood (not recorded which). Receptors were obtained from a woman between 50 and 59 years old who had recovered from COVID-19.

The rearrangement uses TRBV6-5 and TRBJ2-3; D ambiguous. The CDR3 extends over 13 amino acids. V was shortened by 3 bases and J by 8 bases, with 12 bases between the two germline ends. Germline lookup yields CDR1 MNHEY and CDR2 SVGAGI. This CDR3 reads CASSYPSTGTQYF. For the CDR3, the DNA is TGTGCCAGCAGTTATCCCTCGACGGGTACGCAGTATTTT.

The rearrangement uses TRBV7-2 and TRBJ1-1, with 9 bases that match TRBD1. Germline V gene data show CDR1 as SGHTA and CDR2 as FQGNSA. Trimming removed 5 bases from V and 0 bases from J; junction bases left unmatched: 4. This CDR3 contains 15 residues. This CDR3 reads CASSGQGFMNTEAFF. CDR3 in DNA: TGTGCCAGCAGCGGACAGGGGTTCATGAACACTGAAGCTTTCTTT.

The chain uses TRBV7-3 and TRBJ2-2; unclear D gene. The CDR3 is 14 residues long. The V gene's germline CDR1 is SGHTA and CDR2 FQGTGA. V shed 5 bases and J shed 4 bases, with 11 bases lying between them. The CDR3 spells CASSRSVATGELFF. The CDR3 DNA is TGTGCCAGCAGCCGGAGCGTTGCCACCGGGGAGCTGTTTTTT.

The CDR3 DNA follows: TGTGCCAGTAGTTTACGGACAGACTATGGCTACACCTTC. This gives the protein CASSLRTDYGYTF. The V and J genes are TRBV19 and TRBJ1-2; possible D gene TRBD1, 6 bases. CDR1 and CDR2 (germline): LNHDA, SQIVND (reference sequence). V was pared by 5 bases and J by 3 bases, with 10 bases between. The CDR3 extends over 13 amino acids.

The J gene is TRBJ2-5, the V gene TRBV27; 7 bases match TRBD1. Per germline, CDR1 MNHEY and CDR2 SMNVEV (reference sequence). J was trimmed by 4 bases and V by 6 bases; bases with no gene match: 2. CDR3 length equals 12 residues. The CDR3 DNA follows: TGTGCCAGCAGCCACAGGGGAGAGACCCAGTACTTC. Its translation is CASSHRGETQYF.

The V call is TRBV7-6, the J call TRBJ2-3, with 8 bases matching TRBD2. This CDR3 has 16 residues. The V segment lost 6 bases and the J segment 0 bases; nucleotides outside the gene matches: 8. Germline loops: CDR1 SGHVS, CDR2 FNYEAQ. The CDR3 nucleotides are TGTGCCAGCAGTTCCCTAGCGGGCCATAGCACAGATACGCAGTATTTT. It codes for CASSSLAGHSTDTQYF.

This clone was seen only a few times. The chain links TRBV3-1 (or the pseudogene TRBV3-2) to TRBJ1-2, with D possibly TRBD1 on 5 matching bases. The CDR3 is 14 amino acids. Trimming shortened V by 4 bases and J by 8 bases, and 17 bases separated the two germline ends. Germline CDR1 reads LGHDT; CDR2 reads YNNKEL (reference sequence). This CDR3 is CASSRSGGSEGYTF. The DNA for the CDR3 is TGTGCCAGCAGCCGCTCGGGGGGTTCGGAGGGCTACACCTTC.

The genes are TRBV19 and TRBJ1-1; D might be TRBD1 (6 bases). Germline V gene sequence: CDR1 LNHDA, CDR2 SQIVND (reference sequence). The CDR3 totals 14 residues. Trimming pared 5 bases from V and 0 bases from J, leaving 10 bases between. This CDR3 is CASSAQGMNTEAFF. The CDR3 region has the DNA TGTGCCAGTAGTGCGCAGGGGATGAACACTGAAGCTTTCTTT. Full variable domain (rest looked up from reference TRBV19 and TRBJ1-1): DGGITQSPKYLFRKEGQNVTLSCEQNLNHDAMYWYRQDPGQGLRLIYYSQIVNDFQKGDIAEGYSVSREKKESFPLTVTSAQKNPTAFYLCASSAQGMNTEAFFGQGTRLTVV.

The rearrangement joins TRBV10-1 to TRBJ2-3, with D hard to call. Trimming pared 0 bases from V and 5 bases from J, leaving 9 bases between. The CDR3 runs 14 residues. Germline values: CDR1 WNHNN, CDR2 SYGVQD (reference sequence). CDR3 nucleotides: TGCGCCAGCAGTGAGTCGCCCGCAGGAGATACGCAGTATTTT. Amino acids: CASSESPAGDTQYF.

This chain uses TRBV3-1 (or the pseudogene TRBV3-2) with TRBJ1-4; D is undetermined. Germline loops: CDR1 LGHDT, CDR2 YNNKEL (reference sequence). The ends were cut back, 0 bases at V and 8 bases at J, with 7 bases in the middle. This CDR3 is built from 13 residues. CDR3 amino acids: CASSQELPEKLFF. CDR3 nucleotide sequence: TGTGCCAGCAGCCAAGAACTTCCAGAAAAACTGTTTTTT.

CDR3 sequence (DNA): TGTGCCAGCAGTTCGGACAGGGGGCCTGATCAGCCCCAGCATTTT. The encoded protein is CASSSDRGPDQPQHF. The chain employs TRBV2 and TRBJ1-5; 11 positions agree with TRBD1. V was pared by 5 bases and J by 5 bases, with 5 bases of the junction left unmatched. The CDR3 sequence is 15 residues long. Germline loops: CDR1 SNHLY, CDR2 FYNNEI.

The chain carries TRBV29-1 and TRBJ1-1, with D hard to call. This CDR3 spans 13 amino acids. CDR1 is SQVTM, CDR2 ANQGSEA, per germline. V lost 4 bases and J lost 2, with 11 bases in between. The CDR3 DNA reads as TGCAGCGTTGCCAGACGGGAAAACACTGAAGCTTTCTTT. Translation gives CSVARRENTEAFF.

The J gene is TRBJ2-5, the V gene TRBV7-9; 8 bases are a match to TRBD1. The CDR3 has 16 amino acids. V gave up 1 base and J gave up 5 bases; unmatched junction bases: 9. Germline lookup yields CDR1 SEHNR and CDR2 FQNEAQ (reference sequence). The CDR3 is CASSLELAGGRETQYF. The DNA for the CDR3 is TGTGCCAGCAGCTTAGAGTTGGCAGGGGGCCGGGAGACCCAGTACTTC. Filled out from reference TRBV7-9 and TRBJ2-5, the complete variable domain reads DTGVSQNPRHKITKRGQNVTFRCDPISEHNRLYWYRQTLGQGPEFLTYFQNEAQLEKSRLLSDRFSAERPKGSFSTLEIQRTEQGDSAMYLCASSLELAGGRETQYFGPGTRLLVL.